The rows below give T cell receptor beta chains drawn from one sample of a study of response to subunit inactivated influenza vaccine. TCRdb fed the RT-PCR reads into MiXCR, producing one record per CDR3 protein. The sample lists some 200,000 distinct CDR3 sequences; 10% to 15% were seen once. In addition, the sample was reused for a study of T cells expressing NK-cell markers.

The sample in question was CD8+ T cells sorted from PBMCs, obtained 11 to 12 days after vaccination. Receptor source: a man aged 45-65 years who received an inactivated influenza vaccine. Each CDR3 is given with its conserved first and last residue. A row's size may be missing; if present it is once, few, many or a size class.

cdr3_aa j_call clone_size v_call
CASSGHGRSSYEQYF TRBJ2-7 - TRBV12-3/TRBV12-4
CASSPGDRGTEAFF TRBJ1-1 few TRBV4-1
CATQEAGTYNEQFF TRBJ2-1 - TRBV10-3
CASSISARWSEQFF TRBJ2-1 few TRBV19
CASSTGVSAGGFSYEQYF TRBJ2-7 few TRBV4-1
CASSRSGANVLTF TRBJ2-6 many TRBV6-1
CASSDRTGDDEQFF TRBJ2-1 - TRBV9
CASSFPGVSTEAFF TRBJ1-1 - TRBV12-3/TRBV12-4
CASSTDNYEQYF TRBJ2-7 - TRBV7-9
CASRPGQGLGTETQYF TRBJ2-5 - TRBV6-2/TRBV6-3
CSIRKRLHNEQFF TRBJ2-1 - TRBV20-1
CASSLAPARYNEQFF TRBJ2-1 - TRBV7-8
CSVESGSAYEQYF TRBJ2-7 many TRBV29-1
CASSLMEGPPNEQFF TRBJ2-1 few TRBV7-9
CASIAIENTEAFF TRBJ1-1 - TRBV6-2/TRBV6-3
CATSREVFQETQYF TRBJ2-5 many TRBV15
CASSVGGGHSDEQFF TRBJ2-1 - TRBV9
CASSQETGPRETQYF TRBJ2-5 few TRBV3-1
CASSLPGGLTEAFF TRBJ1-1 - TRBV4-2
CASSFEREIVETQYF TRBJ2-5 few TRBV28
CASSLDGGRGETQYF TRBJ2-5 few TRBV7-9
CAISGGTLHGYTF TRBJ1-2 many TRBV10-3
CASSITGLSYEQYF TRBJ2-7 - TRBV19
CASSLEFREPYGYTF TRBJ1-2 many TRBV5-1
CASSSEGQLNLGNQPQHF TRBJ1-5 many TRBV28
CASSQDRALNEKLFF TRBJ1-4 - TRBV4-3
CASSQEAIPMNTEAFF TRBJ1-1 - TRBV14
CASSLSGNQPQHF TRBJ1-5 many TRBV11-2
CASSQGGPKAPSSYNEQFF TRBJ2-1 few TRBV4-2
CASSEELDRTDTQYF TRBJ2-3 few TRBV2
CASNLGQGPYNEQFF TRBJ2-1 many TRBV9
CASSLGLAGEDTQYF TRBJ2-3 few TRBV28
CASSPVRGPYEQYF TRBJ2-7 - TRBV7-9
CSANEGEGDTGELFF TRBJ2-2 many TRBV20-1
CASSWRASNQPQHF TRBJ1-5 - TRBV12-3/TRBV12-4
CASSQKPGPATTDTQYF TRBJ2-3 - TRBV4-1